This TCR beta chain came from a study of T cells in women clearing cervical HPV infection. Study-wide background: Blood came at first lesion visit for cases, post-clearance for controls. Study findings and constraints: Repertoire richness, not evenness, was significantly elevated in CIN3+ cases versus controls.

V was clipped by 0 bases and J by 0 bases, with 12 bases between them. The CDR3 extends over 16 amino acids. CDR1 and CDR2 from the germline V gene are GTSNPN and SVGIG (reference sequence). Clones were sequenced by immunoSEQ multiplex PCR, and TCRdb holds only the in-frame ones, with some missing. The sample yields about 45,000 clones, of which the top ten take up around 1.3%. Of note for this clone: Antigen: not known. The CDR3 is cut off 3 residues early in the read; its end comes from the germline J gene. At the DNA level, this CDR3 is encoded by other sequences in the same sample as well.

The sequence derives from a woman aged 18 to 75 with a cervical HPV16 infection that either progressed to CIN3+ or cleared (not recorded which). Material: blood buffy coat. The chain is built from TRBV30 and TRBJ1-3; weak D call: TRBD1 (5 bases). The CDR3 DNA, read in part, is TGTGCCTGGAGTGTGGGAGCAGGGAACTCTGGAAACACC. Amino acids: CAWSVGAGNSGNT. In full, the CDR3 is CAWSVGAGNSGNTIYF.